This TCR beta chain was recovered during a study of T cells in localized non-small cell lung cancer. The CDR3 spans 15 residues. Germline assignment: CDR1 MNHNS and CDR2 SASEGT. The V end lost 4 bases, the J end lost 5 bases, and 14 bases lay between the germline ends. Notes on the study in general: The study sequenced only one region of the tumor. As a result, intratumor heterogeneity could not be excluded and remains possible. The study linked higher blood T cell density to longer overall survival.

A remark on this clone: Its target is unknown.

Assay: immunoSEQ multiplex PCR; the TCRdb copy retains only in-frame clones and omits some. The sample has 35,000 to 45,000 clones, around nine tenths seen once. V usage is TRBV6-1 and J usage is TRBJ2-2; D possibly uses TRBD1 or TRBD2 (5 bases each). This clonotype was sampled from a female donor older than 55 with stage I squamous cell lung carcinoma. Sequencing was performed on peripheral blood, taken before any cancer treatment. In DNA, the CDR3 is TGTGCCAGCAGTGGGGGGACCCGGCGGACCGGGGAGCTGTTTTTT. Its protein is CASSGGTRRTGELFF.